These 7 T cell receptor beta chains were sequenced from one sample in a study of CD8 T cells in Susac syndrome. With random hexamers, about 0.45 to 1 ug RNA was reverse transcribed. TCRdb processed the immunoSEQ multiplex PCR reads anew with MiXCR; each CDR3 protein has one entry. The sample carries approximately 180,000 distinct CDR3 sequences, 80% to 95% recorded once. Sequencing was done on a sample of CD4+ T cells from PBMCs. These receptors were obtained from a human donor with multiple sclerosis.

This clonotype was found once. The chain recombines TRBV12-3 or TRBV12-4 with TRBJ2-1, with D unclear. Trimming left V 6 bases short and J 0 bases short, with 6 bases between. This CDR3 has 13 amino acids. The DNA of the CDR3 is TGTGCCAGCAGCTGGGACTCCTACAATGAGCAGTTCTTC. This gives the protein CASSWDSYNEQFF.

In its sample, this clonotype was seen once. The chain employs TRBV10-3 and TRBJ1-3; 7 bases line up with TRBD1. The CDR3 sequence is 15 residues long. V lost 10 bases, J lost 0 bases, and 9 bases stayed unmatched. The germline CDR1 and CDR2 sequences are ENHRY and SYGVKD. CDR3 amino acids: CASSRGTDSGNTIYF. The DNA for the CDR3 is TGTGCCAGCTCCCGCGGGACAGACTCTGGAAACACCATATATTTT.

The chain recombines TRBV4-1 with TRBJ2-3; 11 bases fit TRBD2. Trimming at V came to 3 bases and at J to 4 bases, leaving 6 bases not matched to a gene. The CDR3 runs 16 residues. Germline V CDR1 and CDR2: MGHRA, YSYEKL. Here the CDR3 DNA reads TGCGCCAGCAGCCAGAATAGCGGGGGGGCGTCAGATACGCAGTATTTT. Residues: CASSQNSGGASDTQYF.

CDR3: CASSLAPGLAGEQYF. In nucleotides, the CDR3 is TGCGCCAGCAGCTTGGCCCCGGGACTAGCTGGCGAGCAGTACTTC. The V gene is TRBV5-1, the J gene TRBJ2-7; 9 bases are shared with TRBD2. CDR3 length: 15 residues. Germline V gene lookup returns CDR1 SGHRS and CDR2 YFSETQ. The V segment lost 0 bases and the J segment 6 bases; nucleotides outside the gene matches: 7.

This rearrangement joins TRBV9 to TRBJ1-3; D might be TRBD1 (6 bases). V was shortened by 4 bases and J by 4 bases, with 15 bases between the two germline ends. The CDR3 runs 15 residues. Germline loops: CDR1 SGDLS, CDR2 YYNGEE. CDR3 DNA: TGTGCCAGCAGCTTTACAGGGTATACCGGAAACACCATATATTTT. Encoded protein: CASSFTGYTGNTIYF. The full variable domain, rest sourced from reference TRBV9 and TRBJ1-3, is DSGVTQTPKHLITATGQRVTLRCSPRSGDLSVYWYQQSLDQGLQFLIQYYNGEERAKGNILERFSAQQFPDLHSELNLSSLELGDSALYFCASSFTGYTGNTIYFGEGSWLTVV.

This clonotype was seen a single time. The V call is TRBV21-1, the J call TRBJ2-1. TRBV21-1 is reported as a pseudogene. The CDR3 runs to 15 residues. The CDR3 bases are TGTGCCAGCAGCAAAGCCAGGTGGTGGGACAATGAGCAGTTCTTC. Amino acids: CASSKARWWDNEQFF.

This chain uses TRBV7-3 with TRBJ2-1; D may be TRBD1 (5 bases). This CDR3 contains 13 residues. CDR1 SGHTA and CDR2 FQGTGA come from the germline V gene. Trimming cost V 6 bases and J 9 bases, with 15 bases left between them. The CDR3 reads CASSYLVGLEQFF. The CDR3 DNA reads TGTGCCAGCAGTTATCTGGTGGGGCTTGAGCAGTTCTTC. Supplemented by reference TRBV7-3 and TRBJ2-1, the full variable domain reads GAGVSQTPSNKVTEKGKYVELRCDPISGHTALYWYRQSLGQGPEFLIYFQGTGAADDSGLPNDRFFAVRPEGSVSTLKIQRTERGDSAVYLCASSYLVGLEQFFGPGTRLTVL.